The rows below give T cell receptor beta chains drawn from one sample of a study of breast tumors, draining lymph nodes, adjacent tissues. TCRdb recomputed calls from the multiplex PCR reads with MiXCR, one row per CDR3 protein. The sample consists of about 100,000 distinct CDR3 sequences, about 20% of them appearing once. The sample was axillary lymph node tissue. These receptors came from a female donor with breast cancer. Some clones in this sample may be carry-over from other donors' samples. The conserved cysteine and the conserved F or W are not part of the CDR3 here.

TRBJ2-7	TRBV13	ASSFNLLSYEQY
TRBJ2-3	TRBV20-1	SASALAGGSSGRTQY
TRBJ1-4	TRBV9	ASNVGGGPNEKLF
TRBJ2-2	TRBV6-1	ASSEGIPGRYTGELF
TRBJ2-2	TRBV20-1	SASPARVTGELF
TRBJ1-5	TRBV13	ASSLGHRNQPQH
TRBJ2-2	TRBV4-1	ASNRGTGELF
TRBJ1-5	TRBV6-1	ASSEGGRGQPQH
TRBJ2-7	TRBV27	ASSFVQGAEQY
TRBJ2-2	TRBV13	ASRRPSGPGGELF
TRBJ2-3	TRBV6-1	ASSRERGTDTQY
TRBJ2-2	TRBV30	AGGVGTGELF